Below, 23 T cell receptor beta chains from the same sample are listed, as sequenced in a study of Ad26.COV2.S vaccination and SARS-CoV-2 variants. Specified treatment: some 20 received Ad26.COV2.S at low or high dose, single or two shots; a few received placebo; per-sample allocation not given. Each sample was drawn 63 days after the first injection (of vaccine or placebo). Produced via immunoSEQ multiplex PCR; TCRdb's table is partial and in-frame only. The data show about 460,000 clones, roughly nine tenths seen once. Specimen: peripheral blood, collected in a trial of Ad26.COV2.S vaccine versus placebo. The receptors were sampled from a person aged 18-60 years who received the Ad26.COV2.S COVID-19 vaccine or a placebo.

This clone was seen a few times. The chain employs TRBV10-2 and TRBJ1-2; 8 bases agree with TRBD1. The germline CDR1 and CDR2 sequences are WSHSY and SAAADI. This CDR3 is built from 16 residues. V lost 6 bases to trimming and J lost 0 bases; unmatched junction nucleotides: 9. This CDR3 is CASSGLGQGANYGYTF. The CDR3 coding sequence is TGCGCCAGCAGCGGTCTCGGACAGGGTGCTAACTATGGCTACACCTTC.

This clone was detected only a few times. This specimen includes other DNA sequences encoding the same CDR3. The rearrangement links TRBV3-1 (or the pseudogene TRBV3-2) to TRBJ2-3, with unresolved D. Trimming took off 1 base at V and 5 bases at J, with 1 base between the two ends. There are 11 residues in the CDR3. CDR1 is LGHDT, CDR2 YNNKEL, per germline (reference sequence). CDR3 protein: CASSQGDTQYF. In DNA, the CDR3 is TGTGCCAGCAGCCAAGGAGATACGCAGTATTTT.

This clone was seen a single time. The CDR3 region has the DNA TGTGCCAGCAGCGTAGATGGTCGCGGGACTGAAGCTTTCTTT. Its translation is CASSVDGRGTEAFF. The chain carries TRBV9 and TRBJ1-1; no reliable D call. Trimming removed 0 bases from V and 5 bases from J, with 11 bases in between. Germline CDR1 reads SGDLS; CDR2 reads YYNGEE. The CDR3 totals 14 residues. Combining the CDR3 with reference TRBV9 and TRBJ1-1 gives the whole variable domain DSGVTQTPKHLITATGQRVTLRCSPRSGDLSVYWYQQSLDQGLQFLIQYYNGEERAKGNILERFSAQQFPDLHSELNLSSLELGDSALYFCASSVDGRGTEAFFGQGTRLTVV.

The rearrangement links TRBV12-3 or TRBV12-4 to TRBJ2-5, with 7 bases identical to TRBD1. J lost 4 bases, V lost 6 bases, and 5 bases had no gene match. The CDR3 extends over 13 amino acids. The CDR3 loop is CASRLTGIETQYF. The CDR3 region has the DNA TGTGCCAGCAGGCTGACAGGGATAGAGACCCAGTACTTC.

This chain uses TRBV3-1 (or the pseudogene TRBV3-2) with TRBJ1-5; tentative D call: TRBD1 (6 bases). CDR1 and CDR2 from the germline V gene are LGHDT and YNNKEL (reference sequence). Deletions cut 2 bases from V and 5 bases from J, with 10 bases between. This CDR3 is 14 amino acids long. CDR3 in DNA: TGTGCCAGCAGCCAAAGCAGGGGCCATCAGCCCCAGCATTTT. Translated: CASSQSRGHQPQHF.

The gene calls are TRBV28 and TRBJ2-7, with D possibly TRBD2 on 5 matching bases. Between the trimmed V and J ends, which lost 10 bases and 6 bases, there was a span of 16 bases. Looked up from germline, CDR1 is MDHEN and CDR2 is SYDVKM. The CDR3 extends over 12 amino acids. The CDR3 DNA follows: TGTGCCACCGCCCGGCCCGCGGGCGAGCAGTACTTC. It yields the protein CATARPAGEQYF. The whole variable domain, remainder taken from reference TRBV28 and TRBJ2-7, is DVKVTQSSRYLVKRTGEKVFLECVQDMDHENMFWYRQDPGLGLRLIYFSYDVKMKEKGDIPEGYSVSREKKERFSLILESASTNQTSMYLCATARPAGEQYFGPGTRLTVT.

The chain links TRBV7-2 to TRBJ2-3, with no clear D. Germline-derived CDR1 and CDR2 are SGHTA and FQGNSA. The CDR3 length is 12 residues. V gave up 5 bases and J gave up 3 bases, with 6 bases separating them. Written as DNA, the CDR3 is TGTGCCAGCAGCCAAGGAACAGATACGCAGTATTTT. Translating it yields CASSQGTDTQYF.

The genes are TRBV2 and TRBJ2-1; D is uncertain. The CDR3 spans 11 residues. Germline loops: CDR1 SNHLY, CDR2 FYNNEI. The V end was cut by 9 bases, the J end by 5 bases, with 8 bases between. CDR3 protein: CASIKDNEQFF. In DNA form, the CDR3 reads TGTGCCAGTATCAAGGACAATGAGCAGTTCTTC.

This chain joins TRBV2 and TRBJ2-5, with 7 bases identical to TRBD1. Trimming removed 6 bases from V and 1 base from J; junction bases left unmatched: 2. Germline CDR1 reads SNHLY; CDR2 reads FYNNEI. The CDR3 loop spans 13 amino acids. The CDR3 sequence is CASRGDSQETQYF. The CDR3 bases are TGTGCCAGCAGGGGGGACAGCCAAGAGACCCAGTACTTC. Complete variable domain (other parts from reference TRBV2 and TRBJ2-5): EPEVTQTPSHQVTQMGQEVILRCVPISNHLYFYWYRQILGQKVEFLVSFYNNEISEKSEIFDDQFSVERPDGSNFTLKIRSTKLEDSAMYFCASRGDSQETQYFGPGTRLLVL.

This chain joins TRBV6-1 and TRBJ1-2, with TRBD1 as a possible D gene (5 bases). CDR1 is MNHNS, CDR2 SASEGT, per germline. The CDR3 contains 16 residues. Trimming took off 4 bases at V and 2 bases at J, with 17 bases between the two ends. CDR3 in DNA: TGTGCCAGCAGTGTCGGCAGGCCGGGGGTAAACTATGGCTACACCTTC. Amino acids: CASSVGRPGVNYGYTF.

The rearrangement uses TRBV6-1 and TRBJ1-4; unclear D gene. The CDR3 consists of 16 residues. Germline-derived CDR1 and CDR2 are MNHNS and SASEGT. The V end was cut by 4 bases, the J end by 0 bases, with 12 bases between. The chain's CDR3 is CASSGLNGATNEKLFF. The CDR3 nucleotides are TGTGCCAGCAGTGGTTTGAATGGGGCAACTAATGAAAAACTGTTTTTT.

The rearrangement joins TRBV6-6 to TRBJ1-4; 8 bases match TRBD1. Germline CDR1 reads MNHNY; CDR2 reads SVGAGI (reference sequence). The ends lost 5 bases at V and 4 bases at J; junction bases unmatched: 0. This CDR3 comprises 13 residues. The CDR3 region is CASSDRGNEKLFF. DNA for the CDR3: TGTGCCAGCAGTGACAGGGGTAATGAAAAACTGTTTTTT.

This chain joins TRBV11-2 and TRBJ1-4, with no clear D. Germline CDR1 and CDR2: SGHAT and FQNNGV. V gave up 5 bases and J gave up 4 bases, with 11 bases separating them. The CDR3 has 14 amino acids. The CDR3 is CASSPRYNNEKLFF. CDR3 nucleotides: TGTGCCAGCAGCCCACGATACAATAATGAAAAACTGTTTTTT.

The gene calls are TRBV7-3 and TRBJ2-1; 7 positions match TRBD2. J lost 8 bases, V lost 1 base, and 8 bases had no gene match. This CDR3 is 15 amino acids long. From germline, CDR1 is SGHTA and CDR2 FQGTGA. CDR3 sequence (DNA): TGTGCCAGCAGCTTAATTCCGGGACTATCACATGAGCAGTTCTTC. This gives the protein CASSLIPGLSHEQFF.

The chain is built from TRBV6-2 or TRBV6-3 and TRBJ1-2, with D hard to call. V was clipped by 4 bases and J by 2 bases, with 8 bases between them. The germline gives CDR1 MNHEY, CDR2 SVGEGT. The CDR3 contains 13 residues. The CDR3 DNA follows: TGTGCCAGCAGTTTCACAGAAAACTATGGCTACACCTTC. Translated: CASSFTENYGYTF.

The chain is built from TRBV7-6 and TRBJ2-7, with 10 nucleotides matching TRBD1. With 5 bases clipped from V and 4 bases from J, the junction kept 8 bases outside the gene matches. The CDR3 has 15 residues. Germline CDR1 SGHVS, CDR2 FNYEAQ. Here the CDR3 reads CASSMSGTGAYEQYF. CDR3 nucleotides: TGTGCCAGCAGCATGTCCGGGACAGGGGCGTACGAGCAGTACTTC. The full variable domain, its missing parts supplied by reference TRBV7-6 and TRBJ2-7, is GAGVSQSPRYKVTKRGQDVALRCDPISGHVSLYWYRQALGQGPEFLTYFNYEAQQDKSGLPNDRFSAERPEGSISTLTIQRTEQRDSAMYRCASSMSGTGAYEQYFGPGTRLTVT.

CDR3 region: CASRPLDASNQPQHF. CDR3 sequence (DNA): TGTGCCAGTAGACCTTTGGACGCTAGCAATCAGCCCCAGCATTTT. The V gene is TRBV19, the J gene TRBJ1-5; D not certain. V lost 6 bases and J lost 0, with 12 bases in between. CDR1 and CDR2 (germline): LNHDA, SQIVND (reference sequence). The CDR3 has 15 amino acids. Together with reference TRBV19 and TRBJ1-5, the CDR3 gives the full variable domain: DGGITQSPKYLFRKEGQNVTLSCEQNLNHDAMYWYRQDPGQGLRLIYYSQIVNDFQKGDIAEGYSVSREKKESFPLTVTSAQKNPTAFYLCASRPLDASNQPQHFGDGTRLSIL.

This clone was recorded a few times. CDR3: CASSLRTENTEAFF. In DNA, the CDR3 is TGTGCCAGCAGTCTAAGGACGGAGAACACTGAAGCTTTCTTT. This chain joins TRBV2 and TRBJ1-1; D is undetermined. The germline V and J ends were trimmed by 5 bases and 1 base, with 11 bases remaining between them. The CDR3 has 14 amino acids. The germline V gene has CDR1 SNHLY and CDR2 FYNNEI.

This clone was detected once. The identical CDR3 is also encoded by other nucleotide sequences in the sample. J is TRBJ1-1 and V is TRBV7-9; no definite D call. Germline V gene lookup returns CDR1 SEHNR and CDR2 FQNEAQ (reference sequence). This CDR3 contains 12 residues. V lost 5 bases and J lost 0, with 4 bases in between. CDR3 loop: CASSLMNTEAFF. The CDR3 bases are TGTGCCAGCAGCCTCATGAACACTGAAGCTTTCTTT.

The rearrangement links TRBV18 to TRBJ1-1, with TRBD1 matching 9 bases. This CDR3 comprises 15 residues. V was pared by 3 bases and J by 4 bases, with 6 bases of the junction left unmatched. The V gene's germline CDR1 is KGHSH and CDR2 LQKENI. The CDR3 protein is CASSPGQGGITEAFF. The CDR3 region has the DNA TGTGCCAGCTCACCGGGACAGGGCGGGATCACTGAAGCTTTCTTT.

V usage is TRBV20-1 and J usage is TRBJ1-1; tentatively, D is TRBD1 (6 bases). V was shortened by 8 bases and J by 8 bases, with 12 bases between the two germline ends. The CDR3 is 10 residues long. Germline CDR1 DFQATT, CDR2 SNEGSKA (reference sequence). The CDR3, as DNA: TGCAGTTCAGACGGGACAGAAGCTTTCTTT. This sequence encodes CSSDGTEAFF.

The rearrangement uses TRBV10-3 and TRBJ2-1; 14 nucleotides line up with TRBD2. The CDR3 has 15 amino acids. The V segment lost 6 bases and the J segment 9 bases; nucleotides outside the gene matches: 7. Looked up from germline, CDR1 is ENHRY and CDR2 is SYGVKD. CDR3 nucleotides: TGTGCCATCAGCTCGGGACTAGCGGGAGCCGGTGAGCAGTTCTTC. It yields the protein CAISSGLAGAGEQFF.

The CDR3: CASSRLAGGLEQFF. The CDR3 nucleotides read TGTGCCAGTAGTAGACTAGCGGGAGGACTTGAGCAGTTCTTC. The chain has TRBV19 and TRBJ2-1; 13 nucleotides line up with TRBD2. CDR3 length: 14 residues. CDR1 and CDR2 from the germline V gene are LNHDA and SQIVND (reference sequence). V trimming: 4 bases; J trimming: 9 bases; junction bases outside the gene matches: 3.